The present T cell receptor beta chain was sequenced within a study of T-cell reconstitution after alpha-beta-depleted transplantation in children. Unique molecular identifiers were incorporated during preparation of the TCRbeta library. Using its own MiXCR run on the PCR reads, TCRdb lists one record per CDR3 protein. This table has around 380,000 distinct CDR3 sequences, roughly a tenth appearing once. V gave up 0 bases and J gave up 6 bases, with 9 bases separating them. Germline assignment: CDR1 SGDLS and CDR2 YYNGEE. The CDR3 totals 13 residues. The sequenced sample was PBMCs from the stem cell graft donor, obtained from the stem cell graft. This clonotype was obtained from a human donor who donated a stem cell graft to a child with acute myeloid leukemia. V usage is TRBV9 and J usage is TRBJ1-2, with D maybe TRBD1 (5 bases). In DNA, the CDR3 is TGTGCCAGCAGCGTAGAGGGGACCCATGGCTACACCTTC. Translated, it gives CASSVEGTHGYTF.